Each of the 27 T cell receptor beta chains below was sequenced from the same sample in a study of hypomethylating agent response in myelodysplastic syndrome. Profiled with immunoSEQ multiplex PCR; TCRdb holds only in-frame clones, not every one. The sample includes about 7,200 clones, 70% to 90% of them seen just once. The specimen comprised bone marrow, sampled before or after starting hypomethylating agent treatment for myelodysplastic syndrome (not recorded which). These TCRs come from a human donor with myelodysplastic syndrome.

V and J are TRBV11-2 and TRBJ1-4; the D gene is possibly TRBD1 (5 bases). The CDR3 runs to 16 residues. CDR1 and CDR2 (germline): SGHAT, FQNNGV. Trimming shortened V by 4 bases and J by 4 bases, and 16 bases separated the two germline ends. The CDR3 is CASSSPPGPGNEKLFF. The CDR3 DNA follows: TGTGCCAGCAGCTCCCCCCCGGGACCTGGTAATGAAAAACTGTTTTTT.

The V call is TRBV19, the J call TRBJ1-4, with D tentatively TRBD1 (5 bases). Trimming stripped 5 bases from V and 5 bases from J, with 15 bases between. This CDR3 is built from 15 residues. CDR1 and CDR2 (germline): LNHDA, SQIVND (reference sequence). CDR3 bases: TGTGCCAGTAGTGGGCAGGGTAACAGGAATGAAAAACTGTTTTTT. Translating gives CASSGQGNRNEKLFF.

The chain recombines TRBV5-5 with TRBJ2-7; D remains ambiguous. The CDR3 is 13 amino acids. V was shortened by 4 bases and J by 3 bases, with 11 bases between the two germline ends. The germline V gene encodes CDR1 SGHKS and CDR2 YYEKEE (reference sequence). This CDR3 reads CASSHAAGYEQYF. CDR3 nucleotides: TGTGCCAGCAGCCACGCCGCCGGCTACGAGCAGTACTTC.

The J gene is TRBJ2-1, the V gene TRBV27; 8 nucleotides agree with TRBD2. Germline CDR1 and CDR2: MNHEY and SMNVEV (reference sequence). J gave up 2 bases and V 5 bases, and 11 bases lay outside the gene matches. The CDR3 is made up of 17 amino acids. CDR3 in DNA: TGTGCCAGCAGTGCCAGTAGCGGGGAACTTCCCTACAATGAGCAGTTCTTC. Its translation: CASSASSGELPYNEQFF.

The rearrangement joins TRBV5-4 to TRBJ1-1; tentative D call: TRBD1 (5 bases). The V gene lost 3 bases and the J gene lost 3 bases, with 15 bases spanning the gap. In germline, CDR1 is SGHNT, CDR2 YYREEE (reference sequence). The CDR3 runs to 15 residues. The CDR3: CASSSRGGVYTEAFF. The CDR3 region has the DNA TGTGCCAGCAGCTCCCGCGGGGGAGTTTACACTGAAGCTTTCTTT.

The rearrangement joins TRBV11-2 to TRBJ2-3; D is unresolved. Trimming took off 0 bases at V and 0 bases at J, with 7 bases between the two ends. The germline CDR1 and CDR2 sequences are SGHAT and FQNNGV. The CDR3 loop spans 15 amino acids. CDR3 DNA sequence: TGTGCCAGCAGCTTAGAACCCGATAGCACAGATACGCAGTATTTT. It yields the protein CASSLEPDSTDTQYF.

CDR3 sequence reads: CASSDAGASGGHYEQYV. The CDR3 DNA is TGTGCCAGCAGTGATGCGGGGGCTAGCGGGGGTCACTACGAGCAGTACGTC. J is TRBJ2-7 and V is TRBV2; TRBD2 agrees at 10 bases. The V segment lost 3 bases and the J segment 3 bases; nucleotides outside the gene matches: 11. Germline CDR1 SNHLY, CDR2 FYNNEI. The CDR3 has 17 amino acids.

The genes are TRBV7-8 and TRBJ1-5; unclear D gene. There are 16 residues in the CDR3. CDR1 SGHVS and CDR2 FQNEAQ come from the germline V gene. V dropped 2 bases and J dropped 2 bases, with 13 bases sitting between them. The CDR3, as DNA: TGTGCCAGCAGCTTATCCGGAGGGCGAGGCAATCAGCCCCAGCATTTT. Residues: CASSLSGGRGNQPQHF.

This clone is a singleton in its sample. The chain recombines TRBV5-1 with TRBJ2-3; 9 nucleotides match TRBD2. Germline CDR1 is SGHRS and CDR2 is YFSETQ. V was pared by 3 bases and J by 2 bases, with 4 bases of the junction left unmatched. The CDR3 has 15 amino acids. CDR3 protein: CASSSSGGLTDTQYF. The CDR3 DNA sequence: TGCGCCAGCAGCTCCAGCGGGGGGCTCACAGATACGCAGTATTTT.

The chain has TRBV19 and TRBJ2-7, with a possible D match to TRBD1 (6 bases). This CDR3 region has 16 residues. Per germline, CDR1 LNHDA and CDR2 SQIVND (reference sequence). V lost 5 bases, J lost 3 bases, and 20 bases lay in between. CDR3 DNA: TGTGCCAGTAGTCCCGGCCGGACAGTTAAAATCTACGAGCAGTACTTC. Its translation: CASSPGRTVKIYEQYF.

This clone was observed a few times. V gene TRBV7-2 combines with J gene TRBJ1-4; perhaps TRBD1 as D (6 bases). Deletions cut 1 base from V and 5 bases from J, with 17 bases between. CDR3 length equals 17 residues. Germline V gene sequence: CDR1 SGHTA, CDR2 FQGNSA. The CDR3 DNA reads as TGTGCCAGCAGCTTAGTAGTCCCGGACAGCGGGAATGAAAAACTGTTTTTT. Protein product: CASSLVVPDSGNEKLFF.

This rearrangement joins TRBV30 to TRBJ1-3; TRBD1 aligns across 7 bases. The CDR3 consists of 15 residues. Germline-derived CDR1 and CDR2 are GTSNPN and SVGIG (reference sequence). Germline trimming cut 1 base from V and 10 bases from J; bases unmatched to any gene: 13. Here the CDR3 reads CAWSALMGPRGTIYF. The CDR3 DNA sequence: TGTGCCTGGAGTGCGCTCATGGGCCCCAGGGGGACCATATATTTT.

V usage is TRBV2 and J usage is TRBJ1-2; the match to TRBD1 covers 10 bases. Looked up from germline, CDR1 is SNHLY and CDR2 is FYNNEI. Trimming took 9 bases from V and 1 from J; bases not matched to a gene: 2. The CDR3 has 13 amino acids. CDR3 nucleotide sequence: TGTGCCAGGGGGACAGGGGTTAACTATGGCTACACCTTC. It translates to CARGTGVNYGYTF.

The chain links TRBV4-1 to TRBJ1-6, with D hard to call. This CDR3 spans 16 amino acids. Germline V gene sequence: CDR1 MGHRA, CDR2 YSYEKL. V was clipped by 1 base and J by 6 bases, with 13 bases between them. CDR3 residues: CASSQASLGPNSPLHF. DNA for the CDR3: TGCGCCAGCAGCCAAGCCAGTTTAGGGCCTAATTCACCCCTCCACTTT.

The chain combines TRBV2 with TRBJ1-5; D gene ambiguous. The V gene lost 3 bases and the J gene lost 0 bases, with 9 bases spanning the gap. This CDR3 comprises 15 residues. The germline V gene encodes CDR1 SNHLY and CDR2 FYNNEI. The CDR3 region is CASSDRYNSNQPQHF. The DNA for the CDR3 is TGTGCCAGCAGTGATCGGTACAATAGCAATCAGCCCCAGCATTTT. The full variable domain, with the rest looked up from reference TRBV2 and TRBJ1-5, is EPEVTQTPSHQVTQMGQEVILRCVPISNHLYFYWYRQILGQKVEFLVSFYNNEISEKSEIFDDQFSVERPDGSNFTLKIRSTKLEDSAMYFCASSDRYNSNQPQHFGDGTRLSIL.

The chain uses TRBV7-2 and TRBJ2-7, with TRBD1 identical over 10 bases. Germline-derived CDR1 and CDR2 are SGHTA and FQGNSA. This CDR3 comprises 15 residues. The V and J ends lost 5 bases and 2 bases, in that order; junction bases with no gene match: 6. For the CDR3, the DNA is TGTGCCAGCAGCCGCCAGGGACAGGGGACCTACGAGCAGTACTTC. This translates into CASSRQGQGTYEQYF.

The chain links TRBV5-1 to TRBJ2-3; 8 bases line up with TRBD1. The J segment lost 4 bases and the V segment lost 1 base, leaving 5 bases of the junction unmatched. The CDR3 contains 15 residues. The germline gives CDR1 SGHRS, CDR2 YFSETQ. CDR3 loop: CASSLSGQGADTQYF. The CDR3 DNA is TGCGCCAGCAGCTTGTCCGGACAGGGTGCAGATACGCAGTATTTT. Variable domain in full (rest from reference TRBV5-1 and TRBJ2-3): KAGVTQTPRYLIKTRGQQVTLSCSPISGHRSVSWYQQTPGQGLQFLFEYFSETQRNKGNFPGRFSGRQFSNSRSEMNVSTLELGDSALYLCASSLSGQGADTQYFGPGTRLTVL.

The chain carries TRBV10-3 and TRBJ1-6; the D is unclear. The CDR3 loop spans 13 amino acids. From germline, CDR1 is ENHRY and CDR2 SYGVKD. The V and J ends lost 4 bases and 8 bases respectively, with 9 bases between them. The CDR3 loop reads CAISGTLDSPLHF. In nucleotides, the CDR3 is TGTGCCATCAGTGGGACGTTGGATTCACCCCTCCACTTT.

The chain carries TRBV6-1 and TRBJ2-1; tentative D call: TRBD2 (7 bases). With 5 bases removed from V and 2 bases from J, the gap between germline ends came to 13 bases. There are 15 residues in the CDR3. Germline values: CDR1 MNHNS, CDR2 SASEGT. CDR3 bases: TGTGCCAGCAGTTGGGAGGGGGGTGCCTACAATGAGCAGTTCTTC. It yields the protein CASSWEGGAYNEQFF.

V and J are TRBV10-2 and TRBJ1-1; D gene unclear. The CDR3 totals 11 residues. V was clipped by 8 bases and J by 1 base, with 5 bases between them. CDR1 is WSHSY and CDR2 is SAAADI in the germline V gene. The CDR3 region has the DNA TGCGCCAGCCAGGAGAACACTGAAGCTTTCTTT. Its protein is CASQENTEAFF.

The J gene is TRBJ2-5, the V gene TRBV5-1, with 7 bases lining up with TRBD2. V lost 1 base, J lost 3 bases, and 6 bases stayed unmatched. There are 15 residues in the CDR3. Per germline, CDR1 SGHRS and CDR2 YFSETQ. CDR3 in amino acids: CASSLLDGLEETQYF. The CDR3 nucleotides read TGCGCCAGCAGCTTGTTGGACGGACTAGAAGAGACCCAGTACTTC.

This rearrangement joins TRBV5-6 to TRBJ1-6; TRBD1 agrees at 9 bases. This CDR3 has 15 residues. Trimming took 4 bases from V and 10 from J; bases not matched to a gene: 9. Germline-derived CDR1 and CDR2 are SGHDT and YYEEEE. The CDR3 is CASSQGQGRESPLHF. The CDR3, as DNA: TGTGCCAGCAGCCAGGGACAGGGAAGAGAATCACCCCTCCACTTT.

This chain uses TRBV4-1 with TRBJ2-3; a possible D gene is TRBD2 (6 bases). The ends were cut back, 1 base at V and 1 base at J, with 9 bases in the middle. CDR1 and CDR2 from the germline V gene are MGHRA and YSYEKL. This CDR3 is built from 15 residues. CDR3 residues: CASSQGGTRTDTQYF. DNA of the CDR3: TGCGCCAGCAGCCAAGGGGGGACTCGCACAGATACGCAGTATTTT.

This clone occurred a few times. The chain has TRBV10-3 and TRBJ1-2, with D maybe TRBD1 (6 bases). V was shortened by 2 bases and J by 8 bases, with 18 bases between the two germline ends. The CDR3 is made up of 15 amino acids. Germline assignment: CDR1 ENHRY and CDR2 SYGVKD. This chain's CDR3 is CAISENPGQGNGYTF. In DNA form, the CDR3 reads TGTGCCATCAGTGAGAACCCGGGACAAGGAAACGGCTACACCTTC.

The rearrangement uses TRBV10-3 and TRBJ2-1; D may be TRBD1 (6 bases). This CDR3 is 14 amino acids long. Trimming pared 7 bases from V and 8 bases from J, leaving 18 bases between. Germline CDR1 reads ENHRY; CDR2 reads SYGVKD. The CDR3 sequence: CAIMTGDYIDEQFF. CDR3 bases: TGTGCCATCATGACAGGAGACTACATAGATGAGCAGTTCTTC.

V usage is TRBV4-1 and J usage is TRBJ2-1; maybe TRBD2 (6 bases). V was clipped by 0 bases and J by 5 bases, with 17 bases between them. The CDR3 extends over 17 amino acids. Germline CDR1 MGHRA, CDR2 YSYEKL. CDR3 in DNA: TGCGCCAGCAGCCAAGATTTTTCCGGGAGCCTGAACAATGAGCAGTTCTTC. It codes for CASSQDFSGSLNNEQFF.

The J gene is TRBJ2-4, the V gene TRBV11-2; D unclear. With 1 base removed from V and 0 bases from J, the gap between germline ends came to 10 bases. This CDR3 is 16 amino acids long. Germline V gene sequence: CDR1 SGHAT, CDR2 FQNNGV. The DNA for the CDR3 is TGTGCCAGCAGCTTAGGTGCGGCGCTAGCCAAAAACATTCAGTACTTC. Translation: CASSLGAALAKNIQYF.